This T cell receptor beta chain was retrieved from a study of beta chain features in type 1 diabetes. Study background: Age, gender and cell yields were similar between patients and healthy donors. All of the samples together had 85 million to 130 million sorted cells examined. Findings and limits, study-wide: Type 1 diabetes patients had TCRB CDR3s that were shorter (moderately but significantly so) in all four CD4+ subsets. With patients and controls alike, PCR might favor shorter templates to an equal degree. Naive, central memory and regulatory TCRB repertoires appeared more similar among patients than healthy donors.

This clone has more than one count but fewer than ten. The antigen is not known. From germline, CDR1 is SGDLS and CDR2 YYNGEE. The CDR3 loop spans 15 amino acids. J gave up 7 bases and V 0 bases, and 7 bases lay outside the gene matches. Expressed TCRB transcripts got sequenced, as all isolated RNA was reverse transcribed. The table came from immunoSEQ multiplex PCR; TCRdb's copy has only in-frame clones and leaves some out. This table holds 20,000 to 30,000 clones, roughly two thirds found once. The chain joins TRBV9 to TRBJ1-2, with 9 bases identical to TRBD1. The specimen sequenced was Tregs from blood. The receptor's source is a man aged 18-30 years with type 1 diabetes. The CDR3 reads CASSVGTGAWSGYTF. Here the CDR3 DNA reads TGTGCCAGCAGCGTAGGGACAGGGGCCTGGTCTGGCTACACCTTC.